Following are 18 T cell receptor beta chains from one sample sequenced in a study of T cells after yellow fever vaccination. MiXCR was run by TCRdb on the 5' RACE reads, yielding one entry per CDR3 protein. Of about 550,000 distinct CDR3 sequences in the sample, around 21% were seen once. The material sequenced was PBMCs, taken 15 days after the yellow fever booster vaccination. These receptors were collected from a man aged 30 to 39 who received the YFV17D yellow fever vaccine.

This clonotype occurred a few times. The chain uses TRBV12-3 or TRBV12-4 and TRBJ1-2, with D unclear. This CDR3 contains 13 residues. V lost 7 bases and J lost 5, with 14 bases in between. In DNA form, the CDR3 reads TGTGCCAGCACCCAGAGGAGAGGGTATGGCTACACCTTC. It is translated as CASTQRRGYGYTF.

This clonotype was observed a few times. The V and J genes are TRBV11-2 and TRBJ2-5; the match to TRBD1 covers 8 bases. There are 14 residues in the CDR3. V was pared by 5 bases and J by 5 bases, with 7 bases of the junction left unmatched. Germline V gene lookup returns CDR1 SGHAT and CDR2 FQNNGV. The CDR3 protein is CASSRDRGLETQYF. CDR3 nucleotide sequence: TGTGCCAGCAGCCGTGACAGGGGTTTGGAGACCCAGTACTTC.

V gene TRBV3-1 combines with J gene TRBJ1-6, with TRBD1 identical over 12 bases. CDR3 length: 15 residues. The trim removed 8 bases at V and 5 bases at J, leaving 4 bases unmatched. From germline, CDR1 is LGHDT and CDR2 YNNKEL (reference sequence). The CDR3 bases are TGTGCCAGCCGAGGGGACAGGGGGCATAATTCACCCCTCCACTTT. Its translation: CASRGDRGHNSPLHF.

J is TRBJ2-7 and V is TRBV15; tentative D call: TRBD2 (5 bases). The germline gives CDR1 LNHNV, CDR2 YYDKDF (reference sequence). Trimming cost V 3 bases and J 1 base, with 13 bases left between them. CDR3 size: 15 residues. The CDR3 DNA is TGTGCCACCAGCAGTCAGGACTCACCTTCCTACGAGCAGTACTTC. Its translation: CATSSQDSPSYEQYF. Supplemented by reference TRBV15 and TRBJ2-7, the full variable domain reads DAMVIQNPRYQVTQFGKPVTLSCSQTLNHNVMYWYQQKSSQAPKLLFHYYDKDFNNEADTPDNFQSRRPNTSFCFLDIRSPGLGDTAMYLCATSSQDSPSYEQYFGPGTRLTVT.

The genes are TRBV20-1 and TRBJ2-7; 8 nucleotides align to TRBD1. The junction had 3 bases not matched to a gene; V was cut back by 1 base and J by 1 base. This CDR3 is 14 amino acids long. Germline-derived CDR1 and CDR2 are DFQATT and SNEGSKA (reference sequence). The CDR3 here is CSARGTGRSYEQYF. The CDR3 region has the DNA TGCAGTGCTAGAGGGACAGGGAGATCCTACGAGCAGTACTTC.

V gene TRBV7-6 combines with J gene TRBJ2-7, with unresolved D. V was pared by 9 bases and J by 2 bases, with 11 bases between. Germline CDR1 reads SGHVS; CDR2 reads FNYEAQ. This CDR3 is 12 amino acids long. CDR3 DNA sequence: TGTGCCAGTGGTCCGCGGACCTACGAGCAGTACTTC. This codes for CASGPRTYEQYF.

The chain carries TRBV3-1 and TRBJ2-2, with TRBD2 matching 9 bases. The V segment lost 4 bases and the J segment 4 bases; nucleotides outside the gene matches: 4. The CDR3 consists of 15 residues. From germline, CDR1 is LGHDT and CDR2 YNNKEL (reference sequence). CDR3 sequence (DNA): TGTGCCAGCAGCCCCCCTAGCGGGATCACCGGGGAGCTGTTTTTT. Translated: CASSPPSGITGELFF.

This clonotype was observed a few times. The J gene is TRBJ2-1, the V gene TRBV5-1; maybe TRBD2 (6 bases). The length of the CDR3 is 16 residues. Trimming cost V 5 bases and J 9 bases, with 24 bases left between them. Germline CDR1 SGHRS, CDR2 YFSETQ. In DNA form, the CDR3 reads TGCGCCAGCAGTCCCCCGGGAGTGCAAGGGAGGTCTGAGCAGTTCTTC. This translates into CASSPPGVQGRSEQFF.

This clonotype was observed a single time. The CDR3 region is CSARDSGGPGELFF. The CDR3 nucleotides read TGCAGTGCTAGAGATAGCGGGGGGCCCGGGGAGCTGTTTTTT. V gene TRBV20-1 combines with J gene TRBJ2-2; 10 bases match TRBD2. This CDR3 has 14 residues. The germline V gene has CDR1 DFQATT and CDR2 SNEGSKA (reference sequence). Trimming took 0 bases from V and 6 from J; bases not matched to a gene: 1.

This clonotype was observed a few times. The chain recombines TRBV5-1 with TRBJ2-2, with D possibly being TRBD1 (6 bases). Germline CDR1 is SGHRS and CDR2 is YFSETQ. The CDR3 has 17 amino acids. The V end lost 5 bases, the J end lost 1 base, and 18 bases lay between the germline ends. The CDR3 DNA reads TGCGCCAGCAGTTCCCGAGTGGACAGCTGGAACACCGGGGAGCTGTTTTTT. It translates to CASSSRVDSWNTGELFF.

This chain joins TRBV5-1 and TRBJ2-7; weak D call: TRBD2 (5 bases). The CDR3 covers 14 residues. V shed 0 bases and J shed 6 bases, with 13 bases lying between them. Germline V gives CDR1 SGHRS, CDR2 YFSETQ. The CDR3 here is CASSLELVVGEQYF. In DNA form, the CDR3 reads TGCGCCAGCAGCTTGGAACTAGTGGTAGGCGAGCAGTACTTC.

This clonotype was recorded a few times. The rearrangement uses TRBV24-1 and TRBJ2-1; D is unclear. The V end lost 5 bases, the J end lost 0 bases, and 16 bases lay between the germline ends. The CDR3 runs 17 residues. In germline, CDR1 is KGHDR, CDR2 SFDVKD. The CDR3 nucleotides are TGTGCCACCAGTGCTCAAACGGGCGTCGGCTCCTACAATGAGCAGTTCTTC. Protein sequence: CATSAQTGVGSYNEQFF.

The sample holds a few counts of this clonotype. The chain has TRBV29-1 and TRBJ1-1; no firm D call. This CDR3 is 12 amino acids long. The germline CDR1 and CDR2 sequences are SQVTM and ANQGSEA. V lost 6 bases and J lost 5, with 13 bases in between. The CDR3 is CSVDTGGTEAFF. The CDR3 DNA reads TGCAGCGTCGATACGGGAGGTACTGAAGCTTTCTTT.

This clonotype was detected only once. This chain uses TRBV20-1 with TRBJ2-4, with a weak D call TRBD2 (6 bases). Germline loops: CDR1 DFQATT, CDR2 SNEGSKA (reference sequence). Trimming left V 0 bases short and J 1 base short, with 10 bases between. The CDR3 totals 15 residues. The CDR3 region is CSARDSREAKNIQYF. The CDR3 DNA sequence: TGCAGTGCTAGAGATTCCCGGGAGGCCAAAAACATTCAGTACTTC.

This clonotype was counted between two and nine times. This chain joins TRBV28 and TRBJ2-5; maybe TRBD2 (6 bases). Per the germline V gene, CDR1 is MDHEN and CDR2 is SYDVKM. This CDR3 has 17 residues. Trimming removed 1 base at V and 3 bases at J, with 18 bases between. This chain's CDR3 is CASSLFPREDIEETQYF. CDR3 nucleotide sequence: TGTGCCAGCAGTTTATTCCCCAGGGAGGATATTGAAGAGACCCAGTACTTC. Full variable domain (rest looked up from reference TRBV28 and TRBJ2-5): DVKVTQSSRYLVKRTGEKVFLECVQDMDHENMFWYRQDPGLGLRLIYFSYDVKMKEKGDIPEGYSVSREKKERFSLILESASTNQTSMYLCASSLFPREDIEETQYFGPGTRLLVL.

The chain uses TRBV28 and TRBJ2-1; 10 nucleotides line up with TRBD2. Losses at the gene ends were 6 bases for V and 6 bases for J; bases not matched to a gene: 5. The length of the CDR3 is 14 residues. From germline, CDR1 is MDHEN and CDR2 SYDVKM. CDR3 sequence reads: CASRSSGRANEQFF. CDR3 DNA: TGTGCCAGCAGATCCAGCGGGAGGGCCAATGAGCAGTTCTTC.

CDR3 sequence: CSANRRDGLYNEQFF. CDR3 coding DNA: TGCAGTGCTAACCGACGGGACGGATTATACAATGAGCAGTTCTTC. The gene calls are TRBV20-1 and TRBJ2-1; D is tentatively TRBD1 or TRBD2 (5 bases each). The ends were cut back, 4 bases at V and 4 bases at J, with 17 bases in the middle. The germline V gene encodes CDR1 DFQATT and CDR2 SNEGSKA (reference sequence). The CDR3 loop spans 15 amino acids.

The J gene is TRBJ2-1, the V gene TRBV7-8, with 12 bases identical to TRBD2. Germline CDR1 SGHVS, CDR2 FQNEAQ. The J segment lost 4 bases and the V segment lost 5 bases, leaving 6 bases of the junction unmatched. The CDR3 spans 16 residues. CDR3 sequence reads: CASSLVGLAGYNEQFF. CDR3 DNA: TGTGCCAGCAGCCTAGTGGGACTAGCGGGTTACAATGAGCAGTTCTTC.